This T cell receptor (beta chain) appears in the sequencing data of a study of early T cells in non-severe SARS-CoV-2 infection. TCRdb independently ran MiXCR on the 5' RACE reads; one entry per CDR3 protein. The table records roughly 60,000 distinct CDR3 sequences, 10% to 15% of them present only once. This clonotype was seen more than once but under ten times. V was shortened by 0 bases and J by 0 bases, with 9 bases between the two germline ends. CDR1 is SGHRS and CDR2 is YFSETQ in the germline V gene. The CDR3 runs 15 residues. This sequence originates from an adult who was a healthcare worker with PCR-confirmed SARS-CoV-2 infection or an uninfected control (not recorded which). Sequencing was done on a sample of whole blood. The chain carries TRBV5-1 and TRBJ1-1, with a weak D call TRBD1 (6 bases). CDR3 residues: CASSLAGVMNTEAFF. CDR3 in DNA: TGCGCCAGCAGCTTGGCAGGGGTCATGAACACTGAAGCTTTCTTT.